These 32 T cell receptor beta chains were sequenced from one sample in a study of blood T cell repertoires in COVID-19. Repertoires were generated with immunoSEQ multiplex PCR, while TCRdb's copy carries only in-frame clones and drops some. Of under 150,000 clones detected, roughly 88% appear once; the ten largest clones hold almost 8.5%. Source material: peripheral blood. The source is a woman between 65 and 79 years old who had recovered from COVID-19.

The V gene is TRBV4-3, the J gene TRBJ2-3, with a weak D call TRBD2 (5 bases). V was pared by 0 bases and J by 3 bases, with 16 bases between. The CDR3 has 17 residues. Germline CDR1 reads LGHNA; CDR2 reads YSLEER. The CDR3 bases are TGCGCCAGCAGCCAAGACTCTAGGGAGTTCTGGACAGATACGCAGTATTTT. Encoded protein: CASSQDSREFWTDTQYF.

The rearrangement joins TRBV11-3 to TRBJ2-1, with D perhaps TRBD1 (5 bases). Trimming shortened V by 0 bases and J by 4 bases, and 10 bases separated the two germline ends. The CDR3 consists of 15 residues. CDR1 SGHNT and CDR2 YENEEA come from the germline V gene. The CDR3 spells CASSLEGQTYNEQFF. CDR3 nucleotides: TGTGCCAGCAGCTTAGAGGGGCAGACTTACAATGAGCAGTTCTTC.

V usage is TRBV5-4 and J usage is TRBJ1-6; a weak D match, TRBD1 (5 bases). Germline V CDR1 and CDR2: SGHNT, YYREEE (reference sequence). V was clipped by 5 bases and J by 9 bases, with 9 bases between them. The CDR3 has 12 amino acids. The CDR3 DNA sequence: TGTGCCAGCAGTACAGACAGTTCACCCCTCCACTTT. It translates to CASSTDSSPLHF.

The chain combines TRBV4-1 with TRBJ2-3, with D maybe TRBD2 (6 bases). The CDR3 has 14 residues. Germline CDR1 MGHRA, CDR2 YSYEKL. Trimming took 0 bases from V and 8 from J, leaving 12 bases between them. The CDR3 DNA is TGCGCCAGCAGCCAAGATGAAGGACTACCTACGCAGTATTTT. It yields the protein CASSQDEGLPTQYF.

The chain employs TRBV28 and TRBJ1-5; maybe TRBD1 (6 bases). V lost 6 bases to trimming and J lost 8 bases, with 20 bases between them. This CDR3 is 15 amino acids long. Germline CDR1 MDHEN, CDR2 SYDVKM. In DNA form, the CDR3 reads TGTGCCAGCAGACCGGAGCGGGGGCGACGGGAGCCCCAGCATTTT. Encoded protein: CASRPERGRREPQHF.

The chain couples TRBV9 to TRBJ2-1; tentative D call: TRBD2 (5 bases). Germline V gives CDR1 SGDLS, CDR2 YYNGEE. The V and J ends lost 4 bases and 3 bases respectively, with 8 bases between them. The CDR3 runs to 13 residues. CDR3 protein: CASSTRDYNEQFF. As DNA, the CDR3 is TGTGCCAGCAGCACCCGGGACTACAATGAGCAGTTCTTC.

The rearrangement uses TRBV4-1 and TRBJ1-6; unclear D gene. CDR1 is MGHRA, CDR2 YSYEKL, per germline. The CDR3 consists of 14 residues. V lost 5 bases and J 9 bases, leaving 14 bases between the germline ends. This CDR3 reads CASSYPRDPSPLHF. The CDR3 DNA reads TGCGCCAGCAGCTATCCCCGGGATCCTTCACCCCTCCACTTT.

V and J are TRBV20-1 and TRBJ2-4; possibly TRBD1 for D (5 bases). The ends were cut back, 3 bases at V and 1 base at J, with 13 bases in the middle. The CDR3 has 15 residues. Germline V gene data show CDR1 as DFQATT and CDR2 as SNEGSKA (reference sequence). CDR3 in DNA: TGCAGTGCTAGTCAGGGCGTGGTTGCCAAAAACATTCAGTACTTC. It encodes CSASQGVVAKNIQYF.

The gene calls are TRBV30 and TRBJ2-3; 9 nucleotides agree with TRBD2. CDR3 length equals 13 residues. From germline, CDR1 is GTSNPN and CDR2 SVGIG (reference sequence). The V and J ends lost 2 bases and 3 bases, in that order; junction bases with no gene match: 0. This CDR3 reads CAWSSGRTDTQYF. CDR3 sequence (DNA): TGTGCCTGGAGTAGCGGGAGGACAGATACGCAGTATTTT.

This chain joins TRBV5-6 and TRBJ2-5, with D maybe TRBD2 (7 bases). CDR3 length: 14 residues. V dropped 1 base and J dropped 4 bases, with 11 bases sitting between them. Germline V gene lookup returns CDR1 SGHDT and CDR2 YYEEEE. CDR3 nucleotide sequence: TGTGCCAGCAGCTTGCCGGGGGGCCCAGAGACCCAGTACTTC. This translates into CASSLPGGPETQYF.

The CDR3 coding sequence is TGCGCCAGCAGCCAAGACCGGATAGCGGGACTGAACACCGGGGAGCTGTTTTTT. Protein: CASSQDRIAGLNTGELFF. The rearrangement joins TRBV4-3 to TRBJ2-2; 8 positions agree with TRBD2. The germline gives CDR1 LGHNA, CDR2 YSLEER. The ends lost 0 bases at V and 1 base at J; junction bases unmatched: 7. This CDR3 comprises 18 residues.

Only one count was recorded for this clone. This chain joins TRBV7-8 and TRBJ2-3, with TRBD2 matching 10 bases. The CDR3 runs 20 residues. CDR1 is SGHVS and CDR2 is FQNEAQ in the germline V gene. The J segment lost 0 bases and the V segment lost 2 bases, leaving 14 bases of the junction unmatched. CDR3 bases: TGTGCCAGCAGCTTAATCTCGGAACCGACTAGCGGGCCTAGCACAGATACGCAGTATTTT. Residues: CASSLISEPTSGPSTDTQYF.

The CDR3 sequence is CASSYTPLTGTEAFF. The CDR3 DNA follows: TGTGCCAGCAGTTACACCCCATTGACAGGGACTGAAGCTTTCTTT. This sequence joins TRBV6-2 or TRBV6-3 and TRBJ1-1, with 7 nucleotides matching TRBD1. Losses at the gene ends were 2 bases for V and 5 bases for J; bases not matched to a gene: 8. Germline CDR1 and CDR2: MNHEY and SVGEGT. The CDR3 length is 15 residues.

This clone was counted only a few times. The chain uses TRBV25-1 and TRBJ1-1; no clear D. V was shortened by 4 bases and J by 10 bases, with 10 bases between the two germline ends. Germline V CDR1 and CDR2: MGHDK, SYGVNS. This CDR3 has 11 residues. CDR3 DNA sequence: TGTGCCAGCAGTGTAGGTCCGGGAGCTTTCTTT. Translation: CASSVGPGAFF.

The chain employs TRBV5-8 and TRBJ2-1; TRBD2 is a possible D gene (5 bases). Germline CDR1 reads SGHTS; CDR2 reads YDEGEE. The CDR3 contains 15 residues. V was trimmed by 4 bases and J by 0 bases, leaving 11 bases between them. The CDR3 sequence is CASSLGLSSYNEQFF. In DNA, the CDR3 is TGTGCCAGCAGCCTAGGACTTAGCTCCTACAATGAGCAGTTCTTC. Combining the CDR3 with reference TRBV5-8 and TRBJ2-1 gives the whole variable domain EAGVTQSPTHLIKTRGQQATLRCSPISGHTSVYWYQQALGLGLQFLLWYDEGEERNRGNFPPRFSGRQFPNYSSELNVNALELEDSALYLCASSLGLSSYNEQFFGPGTRLTVL.

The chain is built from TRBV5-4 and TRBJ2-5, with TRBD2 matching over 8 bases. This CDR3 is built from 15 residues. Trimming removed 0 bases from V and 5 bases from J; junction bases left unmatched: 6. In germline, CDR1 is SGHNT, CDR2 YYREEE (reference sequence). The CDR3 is CASSLAQSGGETQYF. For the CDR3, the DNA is TGTGCCAGCAGCTTGGCCCAAAGCGGGGGCGAGACCCAGTACTTC. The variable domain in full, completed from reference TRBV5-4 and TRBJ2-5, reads ETGVTQSPTHLIKTRGQQVTLRCSSQSGHNTVSWYQQALGQGPQFIFQYYREEENGRGNFPPRFSGLQFPNYSSELNVNALELDDSALYLCASSLAQSGGETQYFGPGTRLLVL.

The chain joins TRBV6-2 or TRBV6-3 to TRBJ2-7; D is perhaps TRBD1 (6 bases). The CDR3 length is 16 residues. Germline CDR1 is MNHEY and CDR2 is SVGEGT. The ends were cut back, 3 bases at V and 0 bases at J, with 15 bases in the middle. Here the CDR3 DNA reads TGTGCCAGCAGTTATGACGAGGACAGCCGCTCCTACGAGCAGTACTTC. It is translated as CASSYDEDSRSYEQYF.

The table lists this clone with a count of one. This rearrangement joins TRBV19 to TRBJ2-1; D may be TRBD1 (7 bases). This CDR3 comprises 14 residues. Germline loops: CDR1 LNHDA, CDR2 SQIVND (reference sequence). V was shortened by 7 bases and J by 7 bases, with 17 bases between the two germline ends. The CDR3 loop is CASTGGTALNEQFF. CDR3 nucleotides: TGTGCCAGTACTGGCGGGACAGCCCTTAATGAGCAGTTCTTC.

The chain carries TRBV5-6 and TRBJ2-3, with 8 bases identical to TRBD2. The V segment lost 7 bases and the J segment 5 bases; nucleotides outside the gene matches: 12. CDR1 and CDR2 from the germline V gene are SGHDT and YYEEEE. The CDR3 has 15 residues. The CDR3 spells CASAPPGGPRDTQYF. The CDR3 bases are TGTGCCAGCGCCCCCCCGGGGGGGCCAAGAGATACGCAGTATTTT.

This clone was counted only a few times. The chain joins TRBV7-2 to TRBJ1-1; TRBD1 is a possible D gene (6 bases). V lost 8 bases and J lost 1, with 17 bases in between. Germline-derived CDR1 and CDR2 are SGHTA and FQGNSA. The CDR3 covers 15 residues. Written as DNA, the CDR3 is TGTGCCAGCGCCCTATACGGACAGTCGAACACTGAAGCTTTCTTT. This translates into CASALYGQSNTEAFF.

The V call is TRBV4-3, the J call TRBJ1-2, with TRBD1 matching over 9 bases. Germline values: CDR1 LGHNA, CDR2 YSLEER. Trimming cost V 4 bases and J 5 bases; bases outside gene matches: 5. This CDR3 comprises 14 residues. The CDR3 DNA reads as TGCGCCAGCAGCCCAGGACAGGGGCCTTATGGCTACACCTTC. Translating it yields CASSPGQGPYGYTF.

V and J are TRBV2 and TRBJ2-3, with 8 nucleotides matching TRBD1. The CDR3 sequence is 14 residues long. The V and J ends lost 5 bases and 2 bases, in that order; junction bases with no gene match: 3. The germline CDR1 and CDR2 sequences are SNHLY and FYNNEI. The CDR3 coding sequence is TGTGCCAGCAGTCCGGACAGGGCCACAGATACGCAGTATTTT. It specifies CASSPDRATDTQYF.

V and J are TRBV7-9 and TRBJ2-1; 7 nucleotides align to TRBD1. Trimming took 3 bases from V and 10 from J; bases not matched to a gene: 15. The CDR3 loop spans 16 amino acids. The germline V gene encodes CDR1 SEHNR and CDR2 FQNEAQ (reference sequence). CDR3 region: CASSFGGRQGTREQFF. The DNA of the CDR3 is TGTGCCAGCAGCTTTGGGGGCCGACAGGGCACAAGAGAGCAGTTCTTC.

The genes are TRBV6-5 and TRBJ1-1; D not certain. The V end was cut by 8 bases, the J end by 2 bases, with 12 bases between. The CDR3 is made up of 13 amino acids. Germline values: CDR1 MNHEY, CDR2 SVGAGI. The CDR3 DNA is TGTGCCAGCGGGCAGCTTCTAAACACTGAAGCTTTCTTT. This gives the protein CASGQLLNTEAFF.

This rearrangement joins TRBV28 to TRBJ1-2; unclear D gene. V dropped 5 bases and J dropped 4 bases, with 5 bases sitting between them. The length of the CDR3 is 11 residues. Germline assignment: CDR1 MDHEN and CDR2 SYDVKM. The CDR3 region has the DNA TGTGCCAGCAGTGTGGCCTATGGCTACACCTTC. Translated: CASSVAYGYTF.

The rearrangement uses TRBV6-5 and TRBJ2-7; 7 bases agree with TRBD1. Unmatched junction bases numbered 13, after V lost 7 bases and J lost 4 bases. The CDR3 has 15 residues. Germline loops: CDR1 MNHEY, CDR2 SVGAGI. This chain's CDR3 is CASTRSRDSPYEQYF. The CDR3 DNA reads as TGTGCCAGCACCCGATCCCGGGACAGCCCTTACGAGCAGTACTTC.

This chain's CDR3 is CASGDRAGSYEQYF. CDR3 nucleotides: TGTGCCAGCGGGGACAGGGCCGGCTCCTACGAGCAGTACTTC. The chain is built from TRBV27 and TRBJ2-7; 9 positions agree with TRBD1. In germline, CDR1 is MNHEY, CDR2 SMNVEV (reference sequence). This CDR3 spans 14 amino acids. V lost 8 bases, J lost 0 bases, and 5 bases stayed unmatched.

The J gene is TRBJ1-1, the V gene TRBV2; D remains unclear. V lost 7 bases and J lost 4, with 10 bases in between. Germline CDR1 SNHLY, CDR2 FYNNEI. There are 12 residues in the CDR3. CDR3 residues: CASNLMATEAFF. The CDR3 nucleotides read TGTGCCAGCAATTTGATGGCCACTGAAGCTTTCTTT. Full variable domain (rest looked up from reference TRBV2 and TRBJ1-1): EPEVTQTPSHQVTQMGQEVILRCVPISNHLYFYWYRQILGQKVEFLVSFYNNEISEKSEIFDDQFSVERPDGSNFTLKIRSTKLEDSAMYFCASNLMATEAFFGQGTRLTVV.

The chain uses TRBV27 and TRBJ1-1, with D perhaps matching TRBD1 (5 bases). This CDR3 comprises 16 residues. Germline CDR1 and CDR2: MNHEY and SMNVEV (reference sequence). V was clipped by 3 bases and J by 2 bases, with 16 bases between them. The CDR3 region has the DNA TGTGCCAGCAGTTTCAATTACCCGACAGACAACACTGAAGCTTTCTTT. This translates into CASSFNYPTDNTEAFF.

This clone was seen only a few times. Written as DNA, the CDR3 is TGTGCCAGCAGTATTTATAACGGGTACCCTAACTACAATGAGCAGTTCTTC. It codes for CASSIYNGYPNYNEQFF. This chain joins TRBV27 and TRBJ2-1; D is unclear. CDR3 length: 17 residues. In germline, CDR1 is MNHEY, CDR2 SMNVEV (reference sequence). Trimming pared 5 bases from V and 3 bases from J, leaving 20 bases between.

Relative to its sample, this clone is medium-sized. Here the CDR3 reads CASSLDLAVGNEQFF. The CDR3 DNA reads TGTGCCAGCAGCCTCGATCTAGCGGTCGGGAATGAGCAGTTCTTC. The chain recombines TRBV7-3 with TRBJ2-1; TRBD2 matches at 7 bases. V dropped 5 bases and J dropped 7; count of bases not matched to a gene: 11. Looked up from germline, CDR1 is SGHTA and CDR2 is FQGTGA. The length of the CDR3 is 15 residues.

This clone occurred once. The CDR3 sequence is CASSLERGGARAKNIQYF. CDR3 coding DNA: TGTGCCAGCAGCTTAGAAAGGGGGGGAGCTAGGGCCAAAAACATTCAGTACTTC. V and J are TRBV11-2 and TRBJ2-4; a possible D gene is TRBD2 (7 bases). Per the germline V gene, CDR1 is SGHAT and CDR2 is FQNNGV. The CDR3 extends over 18 amino acids. Trimming stripped 0 bases from V and 1 base from J, with 16 bases between.